The 8 T cell receptor beta chains in this list originate from one sample, sequenced in a study of T-cell memory formation after mild COVID-19. TCRdb used MiXCR to reprocess the 5' RACE reads, holding one entry per CDR3 protein. This sample has roughly 510,000 distinct CDR3 sequences, with roughly a sixth found just once. The sample was PBMCs or a T cell subset sorted from them (not recorded which). The receptor set was obtained from an adult woman who had mild COVID-19 (a few samples of this study predate the infection). Cell type and time point are not known.

This clonotype was observed a handful of times. The chain has TRBV7-9 and TRBJ2-7; D is unresolved. This CDR3 spans 12 amino acids. Germline V gene data show CDR1 as SEHNR and CDR2 as FQNEAQ (reference sequence). Trimming stripped 6 bases from V and 6 bases from J, with 12 bases between. Here the CDR3 DNA reads TGTGCCAGCAGGGAGAGTCAGGTCGAGCAGTACTTC. Translated: CASRESQVEQYF.

The rearrangement links TRBV7-2 to TRBJ2-7; 9 nucleotides line up with TRBD2. The trim removed 5 bases at V and 4 bases at J, leaving 9 bases unmatched. Germline assignment: CDR1 SGHTA and CDR2 FQGNSA. CDR3 length: 15 residues. The CDR3 DNA follows: TGTGCCAGCAGCCCCGGTAGCGGGAGTCGGTACGAGCAGTACTTC. It yields the protein CASSPGSGSRYEQYF.

The V gene is TRBV19, the J gene TRBJ2-3; TRBD2 matches at 14 bases. V shed 7 bases, J shed 6 bases, and the junction held 9 bases outside the gene matches. Germline V gene data show CDR1 as LNHDA and CDR2 as SQIVND (reference sequence). The CDR3 consists of 16 residues. Here the CDR3 DNA reads TGTGCCAGTAAATCGGGACTAGCGGGAGCCCACGATACGCAGTATTTT. This gives the protein CASKSGLAGAHDTQYF. The full variable domain, in which reference TRBV19 and TRBJ2-3 provide the parts outside the CDR3, is DGGITQSPKYLFRKEGQNVTLSCEQNLNHDAMYWYRQDPGQGLRLIYYSQIVNDFQKGDIAEGYSVSREKKESFPLTVTSAQKNPTAFYLCASKSGLAGAHDTQYFGPGTRLTVL.

The chain is built from TRBV30 and TRBJ2-2; TRBD2 might be the D (5 bases). Trimming took off 4 bases at V and 7 bases at J, with 22 bases between the two ends. Germline V lookup: CDR1 GTSNPN, CDR2 SVGIG (reference sequence). The CDR3 has 16 residues. Written as DNA, the CDR3 is TGTGCCTGGAATCCACGAGGACTTCCAATAAGCGGGGAGCTGTTTTTT. Protein product: CAWNPRGLPISGELFF. Full variable domain (rest looked up from reference TRBV30 and TRBJ2-2): SQTIHQWPATLVQPVGSPLSLECTVEGTSNPNLYWYRQAAGRGLQLLFYSVGIGQISSEVPQNLSASRPQDRQFILSSKKLLLSDSGFYLCAWNPRGLPISGELFFGEGSRLTVL.

V usage is TRBV30 and J usage is TRBJ2-5; possible D gene TRBD1, 5 bases. This CDR3 is built from 13 residues. V was clipped by 1 base and J by 1 base, with 7 bases between them. The germline CDR1 and CDR2 sequences are GTSNPN and SVGIG (reference sequence). CDR3 in amino acids: CAWSGQTQETQYF. CDR3 sequence (DNA): TGTGCCTGGAGTGGACAGACCCAAGAGACCCAGTACTTC.

A few counts support this clonotype. The chain is built from TRBV12-3 or TRBV12-4 and TRBJ2-4; D is undetermined. Trimming shortened V by 5 bases and J by 10 bases, and 12 bases separated the two germline ends. The CDR3 has 12 amino acids. The CDR3 loop is CASSAGRVIQYF. DNA of the CDR3: TGTGCCAGCAGTGCTGGGCGTGTTATTCAGTACTTC.

This chain uses TRBV5-1 with TRBJ2-5; 11 bases agree with TRBD2. The CDR3 runs to 16 residues. Germline V gene lookup returns CDR1 SGHRS and CDR2 YFSETQ. The junction had 5 bases not matched to a gene; V was cut back by 0 bases and J by 4 bases. For the CDR3, the DNA is TGCGCCAGCAGCTTGGTGGGGCTAGCGGGAGGAGAGACCCAGTACTTC. Protein sequence: CASSLVGLAGGETQYF. Drawing the rest from reference TRBV5-1 and TRBJ2-5, the complete variable domain is KAGVTQTPRYLIKTRGQQVTLSCSPISGHRSVSWYQQTPGQGLQFLFEYFSETQRNKGNFPGRFSGRQFSNSRSEMNVSTLELGDSALYLCASSLVGLAGGETQYFGPGTRLLVL.

This clonotype has more than one count but fewer than ten. The chain couples TRBV12-3 or TRBV12-4 to TRBJ1-1; tentative D call: TRBD1 (5 bases). Deletions cut 5 bases from V and 0 bases from J, with 7 bases between. There are 13 residues in the CDR3. The CDR3, as DNA: TGTGCCAGCAGTAAACAGGTGAACACTGAAGCTTTCTTT. It encodes CASSKQVNTEAFF.